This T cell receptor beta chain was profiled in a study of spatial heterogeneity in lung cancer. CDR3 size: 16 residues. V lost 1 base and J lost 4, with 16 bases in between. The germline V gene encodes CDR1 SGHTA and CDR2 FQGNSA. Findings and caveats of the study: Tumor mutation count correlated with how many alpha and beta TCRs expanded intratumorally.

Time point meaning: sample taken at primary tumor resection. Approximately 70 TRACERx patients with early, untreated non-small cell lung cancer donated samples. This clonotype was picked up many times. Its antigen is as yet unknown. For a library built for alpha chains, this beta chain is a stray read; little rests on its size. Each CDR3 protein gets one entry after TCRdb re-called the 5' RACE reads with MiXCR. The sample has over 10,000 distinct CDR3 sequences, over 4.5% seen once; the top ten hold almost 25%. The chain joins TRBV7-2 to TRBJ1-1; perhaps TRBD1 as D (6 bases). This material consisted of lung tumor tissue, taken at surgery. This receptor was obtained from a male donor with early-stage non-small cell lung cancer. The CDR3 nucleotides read TGTGCCAGCAGCTTAGGGGCCAGGGGAGGAAGCACTGAAGCTTTCTTT. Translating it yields CASSLGARGGSTEAFF. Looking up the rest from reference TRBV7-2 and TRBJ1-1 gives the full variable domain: GAGVSQSPSNKVTEKGKDVELRCDPISGHTALYWYRQSLGQGLEFLIYFQGNSAPDKSGLPSDRFSAERTGGSVSTLTIQRTQQEDSAVYLCASSLGARGGSTEAFFGQGTRLTVV.